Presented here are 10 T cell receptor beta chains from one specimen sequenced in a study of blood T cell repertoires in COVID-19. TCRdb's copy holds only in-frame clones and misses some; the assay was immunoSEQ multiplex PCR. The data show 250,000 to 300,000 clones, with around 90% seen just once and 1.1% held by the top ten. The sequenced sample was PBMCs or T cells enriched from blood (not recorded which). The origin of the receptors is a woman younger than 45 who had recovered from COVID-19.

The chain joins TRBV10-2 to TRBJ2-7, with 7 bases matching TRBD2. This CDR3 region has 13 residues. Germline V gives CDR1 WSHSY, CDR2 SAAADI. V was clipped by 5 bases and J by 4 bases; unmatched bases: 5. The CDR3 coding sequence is TGCGCCAGCAGTCTAGCTAGCGGATACGAGCAGTACTTC. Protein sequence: CASSLASGYEQYF.

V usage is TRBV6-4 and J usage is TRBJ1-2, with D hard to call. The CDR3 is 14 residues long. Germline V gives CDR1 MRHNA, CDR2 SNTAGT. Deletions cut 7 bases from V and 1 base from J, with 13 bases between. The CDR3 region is CASTPSSGNYGYTF. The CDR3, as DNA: TGTGCCAGCACCCCGAGTAGTGGTAACTATGGCTACACCTTC.

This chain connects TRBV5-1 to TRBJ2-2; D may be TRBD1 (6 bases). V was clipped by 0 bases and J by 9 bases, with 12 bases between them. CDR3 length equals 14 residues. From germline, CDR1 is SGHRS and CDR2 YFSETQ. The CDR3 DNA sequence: TGCGCCAGCAGCTTGGACGTCCGGGACAGGGAGCTGTTTTTT. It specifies CASSLDVRDRELFF.

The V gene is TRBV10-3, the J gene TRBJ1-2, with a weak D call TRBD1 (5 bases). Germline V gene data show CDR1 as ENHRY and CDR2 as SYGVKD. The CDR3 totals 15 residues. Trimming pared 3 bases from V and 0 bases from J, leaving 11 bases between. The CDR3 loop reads CAISDWGGPNYGYTF. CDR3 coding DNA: TGTGCCATCAGTGATTGGGGCGGCCCTAACTATGGCTACACCTTC.

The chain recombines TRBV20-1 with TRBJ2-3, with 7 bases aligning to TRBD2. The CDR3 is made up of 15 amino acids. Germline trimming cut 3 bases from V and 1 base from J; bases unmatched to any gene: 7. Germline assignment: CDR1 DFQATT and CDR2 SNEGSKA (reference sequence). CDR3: CSASGRERGTDTQYF. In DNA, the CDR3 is TGCAGTGCTAGTGGGCGGGAGCGGGGCACAGATACGCAGTATTTT.

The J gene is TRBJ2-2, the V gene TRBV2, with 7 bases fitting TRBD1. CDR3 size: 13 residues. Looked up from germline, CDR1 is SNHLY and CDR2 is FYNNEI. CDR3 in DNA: TGTGCAATCAGGGACAGCGATTCCGGGGAGCTGTTTTTT. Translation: CAIRDSDSGELFF.

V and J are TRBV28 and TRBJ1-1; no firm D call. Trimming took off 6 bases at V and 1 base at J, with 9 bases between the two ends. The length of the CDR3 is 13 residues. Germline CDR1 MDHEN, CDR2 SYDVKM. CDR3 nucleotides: TGTGCCAGCAGCGCCGGGAAGAACACTGAAGCTTTCTTT. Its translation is CASSAGKNTEAFF.

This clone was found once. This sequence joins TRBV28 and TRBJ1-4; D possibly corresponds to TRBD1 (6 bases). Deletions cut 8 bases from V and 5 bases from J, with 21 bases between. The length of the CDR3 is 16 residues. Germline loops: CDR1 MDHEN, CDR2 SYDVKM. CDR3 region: CASLGVGSGVNEKLFF. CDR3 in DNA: TGTGCCAGCCTTGGGGTAGGGTCAGGGGTAAATGAAAAACTGTTTTTT.

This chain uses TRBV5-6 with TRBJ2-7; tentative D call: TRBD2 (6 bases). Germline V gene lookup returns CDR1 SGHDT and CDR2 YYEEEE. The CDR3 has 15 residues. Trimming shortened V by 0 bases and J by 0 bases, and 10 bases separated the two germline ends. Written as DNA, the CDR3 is TGTGCCAGCAGCTTGGATGACGGGGGCTCCTACGAGCAGTACTTC. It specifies CASSLDDGGSYEQYF.

This CDR3 is CASSLAREQNIQYF. Written as DNA, the CDR3 is TGTGCCAGCAGCTTAGCCAGGGAACAAAACATTCAGTACTTC. This chain links TRBV7-2 with TRBJ2-4; D is possibly TRBD1 (5 bases). CDR1 and CDR2 (germline): SGHTA, FQGNSA. V lost 0 bases and J lost 5, with 8 bases in between. The CDR3 length is 14 residues.